The TCR beta chain under discussion was sequenced for a study of Graves' ophthalmopathy and Graves' hyperthyroidism. The study amplified TCR beta CDR3 regions using RNA transcripts. HTBI primers primed a first-round RT-PCR, and a second-round multiplex PCR followed. From the multiplex PCR reads, TCRdb called clonotypes with MiXCR, one entry per CDR3 protein. Of roughly 160,000 distinct CDR3 sequences in the sample, roughly 36% were seen once. The CDR3 runs 14 residues. Germline V gene sequence: CDR1 SGHRS, CDR2 YFSETQ. V was cut by 3 bases and J by 2 bases, with 12 bases left in between. The clonotype comes from a man between 25 and 39 years old with Graves' ophthalmopathy. Source material: peripheral blood. V is TRBV5-1 and J is TRBJ2-7; no definite D call. The CDR3 sequence is CASSSYSSAYEQYF. As DNA, the CDR3 is TGCGCCAGCAGCTCATATAGCTCTGCCTACGAGCAGTACTTC.